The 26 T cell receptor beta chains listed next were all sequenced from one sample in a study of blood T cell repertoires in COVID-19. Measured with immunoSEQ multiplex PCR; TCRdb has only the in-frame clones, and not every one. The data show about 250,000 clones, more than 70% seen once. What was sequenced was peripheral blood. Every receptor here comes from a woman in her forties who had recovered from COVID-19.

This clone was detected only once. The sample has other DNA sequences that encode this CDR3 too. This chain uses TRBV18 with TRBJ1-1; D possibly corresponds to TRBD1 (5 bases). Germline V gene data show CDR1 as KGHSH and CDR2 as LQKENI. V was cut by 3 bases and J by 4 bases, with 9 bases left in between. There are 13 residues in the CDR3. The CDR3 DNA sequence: TGTGCCAGCTCACCGTCGGGGGGCACTGAAGCTTTCTTT. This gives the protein CASSPSGGTEAFF.

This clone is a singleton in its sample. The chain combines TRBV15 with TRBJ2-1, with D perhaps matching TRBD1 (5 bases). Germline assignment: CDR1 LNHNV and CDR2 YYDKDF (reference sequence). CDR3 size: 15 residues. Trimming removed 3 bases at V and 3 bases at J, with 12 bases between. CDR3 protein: CATSRGQGDYNEQFF. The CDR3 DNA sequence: TGTGCCACCAGCAGGGGCCAGGGTGACTACAATGAGCAGTTCTTC.

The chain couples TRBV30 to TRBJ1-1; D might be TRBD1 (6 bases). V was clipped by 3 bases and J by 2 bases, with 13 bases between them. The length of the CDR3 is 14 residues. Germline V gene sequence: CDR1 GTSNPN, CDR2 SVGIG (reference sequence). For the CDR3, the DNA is TGTGCCTGGAGCCCGGGACACCGAAACACTGAAGCTTTCTTT. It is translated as CAWSPGHRNTEAFF.

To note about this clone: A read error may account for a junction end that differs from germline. CDR3 in amino acids: CATQLDTIGNQSQHF. Here the CDR3 DNA reads TGTGCCACCCAGTTGGACACCATTGGCAATCAGTCCCAGCATTTT. The chain uses TRBV15 and TRBJ1-5; tentatively, D is TRBD1 (5 bases). Germline CDR1 reads LNHNV; CDR2 reads YYDKDF (reference sequence). The CDR3 has 15 residues.

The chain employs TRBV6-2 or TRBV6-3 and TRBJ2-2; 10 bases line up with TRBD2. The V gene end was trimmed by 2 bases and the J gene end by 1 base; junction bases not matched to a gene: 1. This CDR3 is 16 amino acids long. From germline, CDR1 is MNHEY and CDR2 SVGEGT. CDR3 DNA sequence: TGTGCCAGCAGTTACCGGACTAGCGGGAACACCGGGGAGCTGTTTTTT. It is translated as CASSYRTSGNTGELFF.

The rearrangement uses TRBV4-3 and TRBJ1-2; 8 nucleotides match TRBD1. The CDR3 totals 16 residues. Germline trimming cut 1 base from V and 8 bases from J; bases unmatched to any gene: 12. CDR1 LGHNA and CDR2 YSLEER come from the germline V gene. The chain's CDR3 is CASSQGVRDRGWGYTF. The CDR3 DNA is TGCGCCAGCAGCCAAGGGGTCCGAGACAGGGGATGGGGCTACACCTTC.

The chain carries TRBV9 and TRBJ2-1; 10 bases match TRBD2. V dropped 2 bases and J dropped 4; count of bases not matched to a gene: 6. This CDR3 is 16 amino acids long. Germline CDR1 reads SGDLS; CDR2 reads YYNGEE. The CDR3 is CASSVGLAVEYNEQFF. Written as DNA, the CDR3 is TGTGCCAGCAGCGTCGGACTAGCGGTGGAGTACAATGAGCAGTTCTTC.

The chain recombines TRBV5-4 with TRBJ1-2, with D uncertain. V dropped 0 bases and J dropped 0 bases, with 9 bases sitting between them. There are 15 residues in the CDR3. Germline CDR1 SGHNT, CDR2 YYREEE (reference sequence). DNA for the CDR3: TGTGCCAGCAGCTTGGCCGGGGTCCCTAACTATGGCTACACCTTC. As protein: CASSLAGVPNYGYTF.

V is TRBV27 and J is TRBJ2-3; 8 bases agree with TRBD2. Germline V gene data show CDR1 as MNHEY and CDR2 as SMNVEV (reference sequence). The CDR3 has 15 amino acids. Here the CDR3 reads CTTGGARGGSDTQYF. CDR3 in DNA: TGTACGACGGGAGGGGCCCGTGGCGGGTCGGATACGCAGTATTTT.

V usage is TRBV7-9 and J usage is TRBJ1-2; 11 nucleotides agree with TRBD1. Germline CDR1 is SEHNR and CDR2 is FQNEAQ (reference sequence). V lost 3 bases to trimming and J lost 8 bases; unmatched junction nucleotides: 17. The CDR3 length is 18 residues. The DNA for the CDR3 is TGTGCCAGCAGCTTGGGGCAAACAGGACAGGGGGCGAAGGAGGGCTACACCTTC. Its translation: CASSLGQTGQGAKEGYTF. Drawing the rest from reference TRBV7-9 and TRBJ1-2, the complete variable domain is DTGVSQNPRHKITKRGQNVTFRCDPISEHNRLYWYRQTLGQGPEFLTYFQNEAQLEKSRLLSDRFSAERPKGSFSTLEIQRTEQGDSAMYLCASSLGQTGQGAKEGYTFGSGTRLTVV.

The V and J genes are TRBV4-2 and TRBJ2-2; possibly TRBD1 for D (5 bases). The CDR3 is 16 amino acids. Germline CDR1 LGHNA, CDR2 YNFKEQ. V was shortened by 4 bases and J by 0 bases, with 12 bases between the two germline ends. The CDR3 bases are TGTGCCAGCAGCCCCCGGACAAGGACGAACACCGGGGAGCTGTTTTTT. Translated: CASSPRTRTNTGELFF.

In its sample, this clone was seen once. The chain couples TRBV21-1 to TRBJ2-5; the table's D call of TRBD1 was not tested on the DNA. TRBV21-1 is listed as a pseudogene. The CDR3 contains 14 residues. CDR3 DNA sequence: TGTGCCAGCCCGACAGGGGGCCGGGGGGAGACCCAGTACTTC. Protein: CASPTGGRGETQYF.

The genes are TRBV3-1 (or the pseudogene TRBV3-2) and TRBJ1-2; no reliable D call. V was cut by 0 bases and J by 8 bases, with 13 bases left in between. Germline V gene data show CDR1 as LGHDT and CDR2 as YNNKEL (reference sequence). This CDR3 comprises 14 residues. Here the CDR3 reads CASSQDGPTGGYTF. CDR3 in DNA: TGTGCCAGCAGCCAAGATGGGCCCACGGGGGGCTACACCTTC.

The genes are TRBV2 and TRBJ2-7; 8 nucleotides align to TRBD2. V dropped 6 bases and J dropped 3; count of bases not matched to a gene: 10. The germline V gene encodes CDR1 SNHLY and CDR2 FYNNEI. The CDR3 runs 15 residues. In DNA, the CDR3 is TGTGCCAGCAGGGCCCGGGAGGGCCCTCGCTACGAGCAGTACTTC. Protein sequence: CASRAREGPRYEQYF. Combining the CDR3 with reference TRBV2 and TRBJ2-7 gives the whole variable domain EPEVTQTPSHQVTQMGQEVILRCVPISNHLYFYWYRQILGQKVEFLVSFYNNEISEKSEIFDDQFSVERPDGSNFTLKIRSTKLEDSAMYFCASRAREGPRYEQYFGPGTRLTVT.

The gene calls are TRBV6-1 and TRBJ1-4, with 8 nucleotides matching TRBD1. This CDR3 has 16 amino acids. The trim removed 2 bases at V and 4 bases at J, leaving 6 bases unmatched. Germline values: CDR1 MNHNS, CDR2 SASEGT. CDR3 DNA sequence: TGTGCCAGCAGTGAACAAGGACAGGGTGGTAATGAAAAACTGTTTTTT. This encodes CASSEQGQGGNEKLFF.

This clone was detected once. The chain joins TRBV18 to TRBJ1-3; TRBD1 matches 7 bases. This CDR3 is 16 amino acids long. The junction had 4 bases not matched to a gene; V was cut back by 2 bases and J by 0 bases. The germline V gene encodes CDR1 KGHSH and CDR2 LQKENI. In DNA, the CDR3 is TGTGCCAGCTCACCAGTCCAGGGGGACTCTGGAAACACCATATATTTT. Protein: CASSPVQGDSGNTIYF.

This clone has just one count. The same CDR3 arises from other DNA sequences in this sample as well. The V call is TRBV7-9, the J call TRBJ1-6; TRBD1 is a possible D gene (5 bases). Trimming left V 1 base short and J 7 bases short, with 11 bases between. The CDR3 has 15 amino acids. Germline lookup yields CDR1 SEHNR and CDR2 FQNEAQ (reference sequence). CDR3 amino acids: CASSLGDRGNSPLHF. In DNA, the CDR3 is TGTGCCAGCAGCTTAGGGGACCGGGGGAATTCACCCCTCCACTTT.

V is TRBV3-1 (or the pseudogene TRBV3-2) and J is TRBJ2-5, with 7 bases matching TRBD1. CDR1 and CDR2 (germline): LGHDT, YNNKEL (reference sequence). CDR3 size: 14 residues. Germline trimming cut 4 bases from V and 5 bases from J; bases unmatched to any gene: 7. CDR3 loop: CASSRTGRRETQYF. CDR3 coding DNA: TGTGCCAGCAGCCGGACAGGCCGCCGGGAGACCCAGTACTTC.

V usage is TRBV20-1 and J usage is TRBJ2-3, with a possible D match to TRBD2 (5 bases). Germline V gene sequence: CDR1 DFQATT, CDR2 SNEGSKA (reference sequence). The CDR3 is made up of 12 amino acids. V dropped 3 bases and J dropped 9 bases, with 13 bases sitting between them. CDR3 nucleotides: TGCAGTGCTAGTAGCGCCCCGCGGACGCAGTATTTT. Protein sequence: CSASSAPRTQYF.

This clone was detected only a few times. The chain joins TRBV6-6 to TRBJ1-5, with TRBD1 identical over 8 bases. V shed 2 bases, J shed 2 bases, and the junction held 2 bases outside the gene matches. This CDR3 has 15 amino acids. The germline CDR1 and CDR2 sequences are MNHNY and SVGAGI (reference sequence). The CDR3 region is CASSYQTGGNQPQHF. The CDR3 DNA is TGTGCCAGCAGTTACCAGACAGGGGGCAATCAGCCCCAGCATTTT.

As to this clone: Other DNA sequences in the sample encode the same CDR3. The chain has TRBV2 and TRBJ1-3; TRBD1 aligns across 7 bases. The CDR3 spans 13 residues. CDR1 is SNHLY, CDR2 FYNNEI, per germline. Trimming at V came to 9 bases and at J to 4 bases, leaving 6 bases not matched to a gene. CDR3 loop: CASRQGGGNTIYF. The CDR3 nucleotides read TGTGCCAGTAGACAGGGTGGGGGAAACACCATATATTTT.

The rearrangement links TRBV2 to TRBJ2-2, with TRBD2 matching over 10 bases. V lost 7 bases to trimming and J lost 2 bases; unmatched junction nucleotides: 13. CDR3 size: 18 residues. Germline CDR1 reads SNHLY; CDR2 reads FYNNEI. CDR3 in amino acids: CASTPMGSGRTNTGELFF. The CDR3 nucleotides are TGTGCCAGCACCCCTATGGGTAGCGGGAGGACCAACACCGGGGAGCTGTTTTTT.

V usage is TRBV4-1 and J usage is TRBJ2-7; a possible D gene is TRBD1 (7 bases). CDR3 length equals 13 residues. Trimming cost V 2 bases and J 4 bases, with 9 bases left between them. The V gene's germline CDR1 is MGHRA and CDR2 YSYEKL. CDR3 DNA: TGCGCCAGCAGCCAACCAGGGGGGTACGAGCAGTACTTC. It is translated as CASSQPGGYEQYF.

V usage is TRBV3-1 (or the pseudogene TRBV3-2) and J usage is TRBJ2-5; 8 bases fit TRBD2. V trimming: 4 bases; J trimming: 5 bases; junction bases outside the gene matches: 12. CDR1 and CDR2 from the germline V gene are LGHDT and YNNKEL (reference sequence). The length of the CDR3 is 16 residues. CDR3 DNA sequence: TGTGCCAGCAGCCGGCGGGGGGTGCAAAAAGGGGAGACCCAGTACTTC. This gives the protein CASSRRGVQKGETQYF.

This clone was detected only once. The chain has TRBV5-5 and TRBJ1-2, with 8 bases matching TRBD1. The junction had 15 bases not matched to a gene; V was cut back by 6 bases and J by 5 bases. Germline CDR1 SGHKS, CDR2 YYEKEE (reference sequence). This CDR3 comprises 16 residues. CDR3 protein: CASTRRGTGEFYGYTF. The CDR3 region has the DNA TGTGCCAGCACGCGGAGGGGGACAGGTGAATTTTATGGCTACACCTTC.

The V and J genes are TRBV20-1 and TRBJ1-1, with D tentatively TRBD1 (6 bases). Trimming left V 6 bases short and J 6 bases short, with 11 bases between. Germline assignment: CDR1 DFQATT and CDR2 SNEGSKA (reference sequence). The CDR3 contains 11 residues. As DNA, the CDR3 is TGCAGTGCGCGGGGGCTCGCTGAAGCTTTCTTT. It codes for CSARGLAEAFF.